A single sample gave rise to the 14 T cell receptor beta chains below, sequenced in a study of long-term antiretroviral therapy in people with HIV. immunoSEQ v3.0 was run at survey level. Profiled with immunoSEQ multiplex PCR; TCRdb holds only in-frame clones, not every one. The sample has tens of thousands of clones; under 80% are singletons. The input for sequencing was unsorted PBMCs, taken 1.1 years before starting antiretroviral therapy. These receptors all stem from a woman aged 40 to 50 with HIV.

The chain combines TRBV13 with TRBJ1-1; D gene unclear. V was pared by 2 bases and J by 5 bases, with 9 bases between. The CDR3 is 13 residues long. Germline loops: CDR1 PRHDT, CDR2 FYEKMQ (reference sequence). The CDR3: CASSLRGGTEAFF. The CDR3 DNA sequence: TGTGCCAGCAGCTTACGGGGTGGAACTGAAGCTTTCTTT.

This chain uses TRBV27 with TRBJ2-7; TRBD2 matches at 7 bases. This CDR3 region has 14 residues. Trimming removed 5 bases from V and 3 bases from J; junction bases left unmatched: 7. Germline loops: CDR1 MNHEY, CDR2 SMNVEV (reference sequence). The CDR3, as DNA: TGTGCCAGCAGTGGTTGGGCGGGAGACTACGAGCAGTACTTC. This gives the protein CASSGWAGDYEQYF.

J is TRBJ2-2 and V is TRBV9; the D gene could be TRBD1 or TRBD2 (6 bases each). The germline V gene encodes CDR1 SGDLS and CDR2 YYNGEE. The CDR3 is 18 amino acids. Between the trimmed V and J ends, which lost 3 bases and 5 bases, there was a span of 23 bases. This CDR3 is CASSDTYLRGEITGELFF. For the CDR3, the DNA is TGTGCCAGCAGCGACACGTACCTGAGGGGGGAAATTACCGGGGAGCTGTTTTTT.

V usage is TRBV13 and J usage is TRBJ1-1; D uncertain. CDR1 is PRHDT and CDR2 is FYEKMQ in the germline V gene (reference sequence). CDR3 length: 12 residues. Trimming stripped 2 bases from V and 4 bases from J, with 5 bases between. CDR3: CASSLYGTEAFF. The DNA for the CDR3 is TGTGCCAGCAGCTTATATGGCACTGAAGCTTTCTTT.

The rearrangement joins TRBV29-1 to TRBJ2-1; 8 bases map to TRBD1. The CDR3 runs 13 residues. CDR1 is SQVTM, CDR2 ANQGSEA, per germline. Trimming took 6 bases from V and 9 from J; bases not matched to a gene: 10. The CDR3: CSVDRDRIAEQFF. The DNA for the CDR3 is TGCAGCGTGGACAGGGACAGGATAGCTGAGCAGTTCTTC.

This clone has a single count. This chain uses TRBV9 with TRBJ1-1, with D uncertain. The CDR3 is 14 residues long. The germline V and J ends were trimmed by 3 bases and 2 bases, with 11 bases remaining between them. CDR1 and CDR2 (germline): SGDLS, YYNGEE. CDR3 protein: CASSGRAFNTEAFF. CDR3 in DNA: TGTGCCAGCAGCGGAAGGGCCTTCAACACTGAAGCTTTCTTT.

This clone was seen only a few times. The rearrangement links TRBV5-5 to TRBJ1-4; TRBD1 agrees at 7 bases. Germline CDR1 SGHKS, CDR2 YYEKEE (reference sequence). Trimming cost V 5 bases and J 8 bases; bases outside gene matches: 12. The CDR3 totals 15 residues. CDR3 loop: CASRVGGGQAEKLFF. DNA for the CDR3: TGTGCCAGCAGGGTAGGGGGCGGCCAAGCCGAAAAACTGTTTTTT. Complete variable domain (other parts from reference TRBV5-5 and TRBJ1-4): DAGVTQSPTHLIKTRGQQVTLRCSPISGHKSVSWYQQVLGQGPQFIFQYYEKEERGRGNFPDRFSARQFPNYSSELNVNALLLGDSALYLCASRVGGGQAEKLFFGSGTQLSVL.

The V and J genes are TRBV5-1 and TRBJ2-7; 10 nucleotides align to TRBD2. V trimming: 2 bases; J trimming: 0 bases; junction bases outside the gene matches: 2. Germline-derived CDR1 and CDR2 are SGHRS and YFSETQ. The CDR3 spans 15 residues. The DNA for the CDR3 is TGCGCCAGCAGCTTAGGACTAGCGGACTCCTACGAGCAGTACTTC. It encodes CASSLGLADSYEQYF.

The chain recombines TRBV11-3 with TRBJ1-1; tentatively, D is TRBD1 (6 bases). Germline V lookup: CDR1 SGHNT, CDR2 YENEEA. The V gene lost 3 bases and the J gene lost 5 bases, with 7 bases spanning the gap. There are 12 residues in the CDR3. The CDR3 region is CASSFTGTEAFF. CDR3 DNA sequence: TGTGCCAGCAGCTTTACAGGGACTGAAGCTTTCTTT. Based on the CDR3 plus reference TRBV11-3 and TRBJ1-1, the full variable domain is EAGVVQSPRYKIIEKKQPVAFWCNPISGHNTLYWYLQNLGQGPELLIRYENEEAVDDSQLPKDRFSAERLKGVDSTLKIQPAELGDSAVYLCASSFTGTEAFFGQGTRLTVV.

This rearrangement joins TRBV19 to TRBJ1-5; D ambiguous. V dropped 2 bases and J dropped 7 bases, with 6 bases sitting between them. CDR3 length equals 12 residues. Germline loops: CDR1 LNHDA, CDR2 SQIVND (reference sequence). CDR3 coding DNA: TGTGCCAGTAGTATACCACAACAGCCCCAGCATTTT. It codes for CASSIPQQPQHF. The variable domain in full, completed from reference TRBV19 and TRBJ1-5, reads DGGITQSPKYLFRKEGQNVTLSCEQNLNHDAMYWYRQDPGQGLRLIYYSQIVNDFQKGDIAEGYSVSREKKESFPLTVTSAQKNPTAFYLCASSIPQQPQHFGDGTRLSIL.

The V gene is TRBV5-4, the J gene TRBJ2-3; TRBD2 matches 10 bases. CDR1 is SGHNT, CDR2 YYREEE, per germline (reference sequence). This CDR3 has 15 amino acids. J gave up 5 bases and V 4 bases, and 7 bases lay outside the gene matches. The DNA of the CDR3 is TGTGCCAGCAGCCGACTTTCTAGCGGGGGAGATACGCAGTATTTT. Its protein is CASSRLSSGGDTQYF. The full variable domain, with the rest looked up from reference TRBV5-4 and TRBJ2-3, is ETGVTQSPTHLIKTRGQQVTLRCSSQSGHNTVSWYQQALGQGPQFIFQYYREEENGRGNFPPRFSGLQFPNYSSELNVNALELDDSALYLCASSRLSSGGDTQYFGPGTRLTVL.

The chain uses TRBV6-6 and TRBJ2-1, with 10 bases identical to TRBD2. After removal of 6 bases from V and 9 bases from J, the junction contained 11 bases not matched to a gene. The germline V gene encodes CDR1 MNHNY and CDR2 SVGAGI (reference sequence). The CDR3 covers 15 residues. The CDR3: CASRAGTSVRGEQFF. In DNA form, the CDR3 reads TGTGCCAGCAGGGCCGGGACTAGCGTCCGGGGTGAGCAGTTCTTC.

The genes are TRBV11-3 and TRBJ2-2; 11 nucleotides agree with TRBD2. The CDR3 loop spans 15 amino acids. Trimming removed 2 bases from V and 6 bases from J; junction bases left unmatched: 2. Germline CDR1 SGHNT, CDR2 YENEEA. The CDR3 DNA reads as TGTGCCAGCAGCTTATTTAGCGGGGGGGCCGGGGAGCTGTTTTTT. Translated, it gives CASSLFSGGAGELFF.

This clone appeared a few times. This rearrangement joins TRBV7-2 to TRBJ1-5; D may be TRBD1 (6 bases). This CDR3 region has 13 residues. Trimming shortened V by 5 bases and J by 6 bases, and 11 bases separated the two germline ends. Germline values: CDR1 SGHTA, CDR2 FQGNSA. In nucleotides, the CDR3 is TGTGCCAGCAGCCAAACGGGGGCTCAGCCCCAGCATTTT. It encodes CASSQTGAQPQHF.